This passage covers 12 T cell receptor beta chains from one sample sequenced in a study of T cell clones after liver transplantation. Method: immunoSEQ multiplex PCR; TCRdb's copy keeps in-frame clones and lacks some. The table includes about 51,000 clones, 65% to 80% detected once. Sequencing used CD4+ T cells from blood, obtained around 54 months after liver transplant. These receptors were collected from a human patient who received a liver transplant. The graft donor may have given rise to some T cells.

This clone has more than one count but fewer than ten. This rearrangement joins TRBV7-2 to TRBJ1-1; D gene ambiguous. Germline V gene data show CDR1 as SGHTA and CDR2 as FQGNSA. V was clipped by 1 base and J by 1 base, with 7 bases between them. This CDR3 has 14 amino acids. Here the CDR3 DNA reads TGTGCCAGCAGCTTAGACGGAGGGAACACTGAAGCTTTCTTT. Translating it yields CASSLDGGNTEAFF.

V usage is TRBV28 and J usage is TRBJ1-2, with D perhaps TRBD1 (6 bases). V gave up 2 bases and J gave up 10 bases, with 8 bases separating them. The CDR3 spans 11 residues. In germline, CDR1 is MDHEN, CDR2 SYDVKM. The CDR3 loop is CASSLNRDYTF. The CDR3 bases are TGTGCCAGCAGTTTAAACAGGGACTACACCTTC.

V gene TRBV5-5 combines with J gene TRBJ2-2; 7 bases line up with TRBD2. Germline values: CDR1 SGHKS, CDR2 YYEKEE (reference sequence). Trimming cost V 0 bases and J 5 bases; bases outside gene matches: 1. This CDR3 comprises 14 residues. CDR3 nucleotides: TGTGCCAGCAGCTTGGTCGGGGGGACCGGGGAGCTGTTTTTT. This encodes CASSLVGGTGELFF.

The V and J genes are TRBV28 and TRBJ1-2; D gene unclear. The V gene lost 7 bases and the J gene lost 8 bases, with 17 bases spanning the gap. The germline gives CDR1 MDHEN, CDR2 SYDVKM. This CDR3 region has 13 residues. This chain's CDR3 is CASTYGRSRGYTF. In nucleotides, the CDR3 is TGTGCCAGCACCTACGGGAGATCGCGCGGCTACACCTTC.

The V and J genes are TRBV2 and TRBJ2-2; 7 bases fit TRBD1. V shed 8 bases and J 9 bases; nucleotides not matched to a gene: 15. Looked up from germline, CDR1 is SNHLY and CDR2 is FYNNEI. The CDR3 has 15 residues. This chain's CDR3 is CASRSLRGTDRELFF. DNA of the CDR3: TGTGCCAGCCGAAGTCTCAGGGGGACGGACCGGGAGCTGTTTTTT.

In this sample, this clone turned up a few times. The J gene is TRBJ1-4, the V gene TRBV5-1; 8 nucleotides match TRBD1. CDR1 is SGHRS, CDR2 YFSETQ, per germline. The V and J ends lost 4 bases and 8 bases, in that order; junction bases with no gene match: 13. There are 16 residues in the CDR3. As DNA, the CDR3 is TGCGCCAGCAGCCAGAGGGACAGGATGCCTGGGGAAAAACTGTTTTTT. Translating gives CASSQRDRMPGEKLFF.

This chain joins TRBV4-2 and TRBJ2-2; 16 bases are a match to TRBD2. CDR3 size: 20 residues. CDR1 and CDR2 (germline): LGHNA, YNFKEQ. Unmatched junction bases numbered 8, after V lost 4 bases and J lost 0 bases. CDR3: CASSRQGLAGGIANTGELFF. The CDR3 DNA sequence: TGTGCCAGCAGCCGCCAGGGACTAGCGGGGGGGATTGCGAACACCGGGGAGCTGTTTTTT.

The gene calls are TRBV7-8 and TRBJ1-1; possible D gene TRBD1, 5 bases. The CDR3 runs to 14 residues. V lost 8 bases and J 0 bases, leaving 13 bases between the germline ends. Germline CDR1 and CDR2: SGHVS and FQNEAQ. The CDR3 DNA follows: TGTGCCAGCGGGAGGGACGCCATGAACACTGAAGCTTTCTTT. Protein product: CASGRDAMNTEAFF.

As for this clone: Other DNA sequences within the sample encode an identical CDR3. V and J are TRBV30 and TRBJ2-5; no clear D. This CDR3 is 13 amino acids long. Germline assignment: CDR1 GTSNPN and CDR2 SVGIG (reference sequence). Trimming removed 1 base at V and 4 bases at J, with 10 bases between. In DNA form, the CDR3 reads TGTGCCTGGAGTGCTACTTGGGGAGAGACCCAGTACTTC. Translation: CAWSATWGETQYF.

The chain carries TRBV19 and TRBJ2-7; D is uncertain. CDR1 LNHDA and CDR2 SQIVND come from the germline V gene (reference sequence). The germline V and J ends were trimmed by 3 bases and 5 bases, with 23 bases remaining between them. This CDR3 is 17 amino acids long. The CDR3 reads CASSIGLSIFLTDEQYF. The CDR3 region has the DNA TGTGCCAGTAGTATTGGCCTCAGTATCTTCCTAACGGACGAGCAGTACTTC.

This clone has just a few counts. This chain uses TRBV18 with TRBJ1-2, with a tentative D call TRBD1 (6 bases). The CDR3 loop spans 14 amino acids. Trimming pared 3 bases from V and 4 bases from J, leaving 12 bases between. Germline V CDR1 and CDR2: KGHSH, LQKENI. CDR3: CASSPPTGSYGYTF. The CDR3 DNA sequence: TGTGCCAGCTCACCTCCTACAGGGAGCTATGGCTACACCTTC.

This chain uses TRBV5-5 with TRBJ2-2; D is perhaps TRBD1 (6 bases). CDR3 length: 17 amino acids. Trimming removed 4 bases at V and 1 base at J, with 17 bases between. Per the germline V gene, CDR1 is SGHKS and CDR2 is YYEKEE (reference sequence). The CDR3 here is CASSRVGGRGNTGELFF. As DNA, the CDR3 is TGTGCCAGCAGCCGAGTTGGCGGCAGGGGGAACACCGGGGAGCTGTTTTTT.